Below are 9 T cell receptor beta chains sequenced from a single sample in a study of T cells after yellow fever vaccination. TCRdb analysed the 5' RACE reads with MiXCR anew, one entry per CDR3 protein. The table has 150,000 or so distinct CDR3 sequences, almost 7% seen once. The sequencing used CD4+ T cells sorted from PBMCs, collected more than 4 days after the first yellow fever vaccination. The receptors shown here come from a man aged 18 to 30 who received the YFV17D yellow fever vaccine.

This clonotype was observed at least ten times. The chain carries TRBV6-1 and TRBJ2-4; either TRBD1 or TRBD2 may fit D (5 bases each). CDR1 is MNHNS and CDR2 is SASEGT in the germline V gene. With 9 bases removed from V and 4 bases from J, the gap between germline ends came to 16 bases. The CDR3 is made up of 14 amino acids. The CDR3 bases are TGTGCCAGTCAACCCCGGGACGGTAAAAACATTCAGTACTTC. Residues: CASQPRDGKNIQYF.

Ten or more counts support this clonotype. As DNA, the CDR3 is TGCGCCAGCAGTACCGGGCCCCTCGGGGAAAAACTGTTTTTT. This codes for CASSTGPLGEKLFF. This sequence joins TRBV5-1 and TRBJ1-4; D uncertain. Germline V gene data show CDR1 as SGHRS and CDR2 as YFSETQ. The CDR3 is 14 amino acids. V gave up 5 bases and J gave up 8 bases, with 16 bases separating them.

This clonotype was found many times. This rearrangement joins TRBV5-1 to TRBJ2-1, with 12 bases aligning to TRBD1. Germline CDR1 and CDR2: SGHRS and YFSETQ. CDR3 length equals 15 residues. V was pared by 4 bases and J by 9 bases, with 8 bases of the junction left unmatched. DNA of the CDR3: TGCGCCAGCAGCGCGGGACAGGGGGCGTACTCTGAGCAGTTCTTC. This translates into CASSAGQGAYSEQFF.

V is TRBV7-8 and J is TRBJ2-5; 9 bases are a match to TRBD2. V shed 4 bases and J 2 bases; nucleotides not matched to a gene: 5. This CDR3 region has 15 residues. From germline, CDR1 is SGHVS and CDR2 FQNEAQ. This CDR3 reads CASSWGTSLQETQYF. In DNA, the CDR3 is TGTGCCAGCAGCTGGGGGACTAGCCTACAAGAGACCCAGTACTTC.

This clonotype was detected many times. J is TRBJ1-5 and V is TRBV4-1; D unresolved. CDR1 and CDR2 from the germline V gene are MGHRA and YSYEKL. Trimming took off 1 base at V and 7 bases at J, with 23 bases between the two ends. CDR3 length equals 18 residues. The CDR3 sequence is CASSQGVAYGTEAQPQHF. The CDR3 bases are TGCGCCAGCAGCCAAGGGGTCGCGTACGGAACAGAAGCCCAGCCCCAGCATTTT.

As to this clonotype: A much larger clonotype is one base distant, so this may be a read error. V and J are TRBV10-3 and TRBJ2-3, with D perhaps TRBD2 (5 bases). The CDR3 length is 16 residues. Trimming cost V 4 bases and J 2 bases, with 16 bases left between them. Germline lookup yields CDR1 ENHRY and CDR2 SYGVKD. The CDR3 protein is CAISGSRVIITDTQYF. The CDR3 DNA sequence: TGTGCCATCAGTGGGTCGCGGGTTATAATCACAGATACGCAGTATTTT.

This clonotype came up many times. The genes are TRBV28 and TRBJ1-4; 8 positions agree with TRBD1. CDR1 is MDHEN and CDR2 is SYDVKM in the germline V gene. With 11 bases clipped from V and 7 bases from J, the junction kept 3 bases outside the gene matches. This CDR3 spans 11 amino acids. The CDR3 DNA is TGTGCCGGACAGGGAGGTGAAAAACTGTTTTTT. Translated, it gives CAGQGGEKLFF.

This clonotype occurred many times. The chain carries TRBV6-2 or TRBV6-3 and TRBJ2-7; the D is unclear. CDR1 is MNHEY, CDR2 SVGEGT, per germline. This CDR3 comprises 12 residues. V lost 5 bases and J 0 bases, leaving 5 bases between the germline ends. CDR3 in amino acids: CASSPSSYEQYV. CDR3 sequence (DNA): TGTGCCAGCAGTCCGAGCTCCTACGAGCAGTACGTC.

This clonotype was counted ten times or more. The V and J genes are TRBV20-1 and TRBJ1-5; D is ambiguous. Germline V CDR1 and CDR2: DFQATT, SNEGSKA (reference sequence). The CDR3 has 12 residues. V dropped 3 bases and J dropped 5 bases, with 8 bases sitting between them. The CDR3 bases are TGCAGTGCTAGTCGTGATGATCAGCCCCAGCATTTT. Its protein product is CSASRDDQPQHF.